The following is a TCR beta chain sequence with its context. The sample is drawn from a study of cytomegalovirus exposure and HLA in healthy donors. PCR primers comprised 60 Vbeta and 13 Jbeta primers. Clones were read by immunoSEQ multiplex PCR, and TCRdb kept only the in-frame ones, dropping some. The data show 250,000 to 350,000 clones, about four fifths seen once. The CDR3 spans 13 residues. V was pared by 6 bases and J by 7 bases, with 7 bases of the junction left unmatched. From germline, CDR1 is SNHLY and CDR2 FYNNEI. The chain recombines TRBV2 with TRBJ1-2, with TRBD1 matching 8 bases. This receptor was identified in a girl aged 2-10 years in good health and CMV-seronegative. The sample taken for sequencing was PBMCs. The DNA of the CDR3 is TGTGCCAGCAGGGGGGACAGGACGGGTGGCTACACCTTC. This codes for CASRGDRTGGYTF.